This T cell receptor beta chain was sequenced for a study of T cell responses to AZD1222 COVID-19 vaccine. Study-wide background: Second-dose timings of about 4 or about 12 weeks were pooled.

There are 12 residues in the CDR3. In germline, CDR1 is SGHRS, CDR2 YFSETQ. The V and J ends lost 3 bases and 7 bases respectively, with 8 bases between them. Study-wide findings and caveats: Spike was spanned by vaccine-associated CD4 TCRs, with dominance at 160-218 and 743-854. The study reported that nearly half of spike-specific TCRs target unmutated variant regions.

Concerning this clone itself: Its antigen remains unidentified.

Assay: immunoSEQ multiplex PCR; the TCRdb copy retains only in-frame clones and omits some. The profile shows about 150,000 clones, more than 90% of them singletons. The origin of this receptor is an adult in good health. The specimen comprised peripheral blood, sampled on day 0 of AZD1222 vaccination. The chain has TRBV5-1 and TRBJ2-1; either TRBD1 or TRBD2 may fit D (5 bases each). CDR3 sequence (DNA): TGCGCCAGCAGCTCAGAGGGGAATGAGCAGTTCTTC. Protein: CASSSEGNEQFF.